This T cell receptor beta chain stems from a study of T cells in Graves' hyperthyroidism and ophthalmopathy. Amplified regions were TCR beta CDR3 sequences from RNA transcripts. With the HTBI primer set, the TCR CDR3 went through a first round of RT-PCR. In TCRdb, the multiplex PCR reads were re-called with MiXCR into one record per CDR3 protein. The sample lists around 300,000 distinct CDR3 sequences; roughly an eighth were seen once. The sequencing sample was made of blood. The source is a woman between 40 and 50 years old with Graves' hyperthyroidism.

CDR3 region: CASSPPGHADTQYF. The DNA of the CDR3 is TGTGCCAGCTCACCGCCGGGACATGCAGATACGCAGTATTTT. This sequence joins TRBV18 and TRBJ2-3; a weak D match, TRBD1 (6 bases). With 3 bases removed from V and 4 bases from J, the gap between germline ends came to 11 bases. There are 14 residues in the CDR3. Germline V gene lookup returns CDR1 KGHSH and CDR2 LQKENI.